This T cell receptor (beta chain) was identified during a study of T cells in Graves' hyperthyroidism and ophthalmopathy. Study-level points and caveats: Most thyroid clonotypes expanded above 0.001 appeared in blood too.

Amplification yielded TCR beta CDR3 regions, with RNA transcripts as the source. The TCR CDR3 first-round RT-PCR relied on the HTBI primer set. TCRdb recomputed calls from the multiplex PCR reads with MiXCR, one row per CDR3 protein. The sample lists nearly 750,000 distinct CDR3 sequences, 30% to 40% occurring once. Unmatched junction bases numbered 1, after V lost 3 bases and J lost 2 bases. The CDR3 runs to 15 residues. Germline CDR1 and CDR2: KGHDR and SFDVKD. Over 18 months, lack of ophthalmopathy progression marked Graves' hyperthyroidism as stable. Patients having uncontrolled infection, another autoimmune disease, pregnancy or lactation were not included. The table lists this clonotype with many counts. Its target is unknown.

This receptor was identified in a woman between 35 and 50 years old with Graves' hyperthyroidism. The genes are TRBV24-1 and TRBJ1-5; TRBD1 matches 9 bases. The sequencing input was blood. The CDR3 DNA reads TGTGCCACCAGTGATACAGGGGGCGGCAATCAGCCCCAGCATTTT. Its translation is CATSDTGGGNQPQHF.